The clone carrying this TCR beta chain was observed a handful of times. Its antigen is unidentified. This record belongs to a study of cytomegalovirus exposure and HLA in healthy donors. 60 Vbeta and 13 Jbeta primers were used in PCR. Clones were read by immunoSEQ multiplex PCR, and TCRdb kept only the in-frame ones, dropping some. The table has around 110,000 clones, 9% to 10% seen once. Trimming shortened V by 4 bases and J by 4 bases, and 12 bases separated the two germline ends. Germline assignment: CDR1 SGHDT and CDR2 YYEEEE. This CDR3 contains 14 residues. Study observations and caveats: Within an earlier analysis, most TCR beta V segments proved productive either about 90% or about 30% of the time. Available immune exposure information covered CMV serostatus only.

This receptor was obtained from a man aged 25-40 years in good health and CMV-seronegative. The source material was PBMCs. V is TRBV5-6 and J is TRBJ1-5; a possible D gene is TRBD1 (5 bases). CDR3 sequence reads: CASSTATGNQPQHF. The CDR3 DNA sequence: TGTGCCAGCAGCACAGCTACAGGAAATCAGCCCCAGCATTTT.